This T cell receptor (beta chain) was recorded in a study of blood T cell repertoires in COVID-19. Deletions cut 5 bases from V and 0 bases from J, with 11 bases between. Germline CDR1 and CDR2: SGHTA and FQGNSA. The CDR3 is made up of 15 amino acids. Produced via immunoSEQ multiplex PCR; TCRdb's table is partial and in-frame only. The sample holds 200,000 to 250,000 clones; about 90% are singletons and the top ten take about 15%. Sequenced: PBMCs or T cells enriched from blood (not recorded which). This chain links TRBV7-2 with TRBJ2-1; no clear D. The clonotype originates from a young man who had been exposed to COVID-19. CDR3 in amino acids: CASSGPTSSYNEQFF. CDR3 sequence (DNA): TGTGCCAGCAGCGGGCCCACGAGCTCCTACAATGAGCAGTTCTTC.